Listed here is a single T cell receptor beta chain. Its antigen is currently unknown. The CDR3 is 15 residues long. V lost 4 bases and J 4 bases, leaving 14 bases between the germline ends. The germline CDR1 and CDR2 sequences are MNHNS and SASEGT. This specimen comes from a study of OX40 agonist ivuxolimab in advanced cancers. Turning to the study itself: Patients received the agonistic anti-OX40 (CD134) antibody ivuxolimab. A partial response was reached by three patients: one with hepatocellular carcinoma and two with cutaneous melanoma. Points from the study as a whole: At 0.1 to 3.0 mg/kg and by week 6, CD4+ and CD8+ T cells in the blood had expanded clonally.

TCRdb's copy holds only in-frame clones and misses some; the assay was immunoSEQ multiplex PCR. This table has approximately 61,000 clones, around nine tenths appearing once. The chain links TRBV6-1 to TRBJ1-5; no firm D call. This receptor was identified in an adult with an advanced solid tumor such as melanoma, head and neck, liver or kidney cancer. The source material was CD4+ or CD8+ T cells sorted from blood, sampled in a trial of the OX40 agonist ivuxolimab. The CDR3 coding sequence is TGTGCCAGCAGTGTGTCGGGTTATCTGAATCAGCCCCAGCATTTT. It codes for CASSVSGYLNQPQHF.